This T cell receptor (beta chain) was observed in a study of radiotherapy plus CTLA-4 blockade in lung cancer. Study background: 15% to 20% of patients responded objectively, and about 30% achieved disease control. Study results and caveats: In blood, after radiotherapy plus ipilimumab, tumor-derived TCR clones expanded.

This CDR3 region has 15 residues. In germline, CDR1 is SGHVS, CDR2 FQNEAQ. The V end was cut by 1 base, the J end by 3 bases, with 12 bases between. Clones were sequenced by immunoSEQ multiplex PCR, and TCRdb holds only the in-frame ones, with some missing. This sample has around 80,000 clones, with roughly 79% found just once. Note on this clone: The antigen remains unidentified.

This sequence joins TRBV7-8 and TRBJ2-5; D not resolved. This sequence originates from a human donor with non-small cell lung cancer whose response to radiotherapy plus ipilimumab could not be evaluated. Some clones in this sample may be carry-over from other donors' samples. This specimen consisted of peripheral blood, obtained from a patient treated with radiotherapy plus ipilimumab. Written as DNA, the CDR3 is TGTGCCAGCAGCTTAGGCCCTCACTTCAAAGAGACCCAGTACTTC. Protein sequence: CASSLGPHFKETQYF. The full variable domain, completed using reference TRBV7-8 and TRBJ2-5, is GAGVSQSPRYKVAKRGQDVALRCDPISGHVSLFWYQQALGQGPEFLTYFQNEAQLDKSGLPSDRFFAERPEGSVSTLKIQRTQQEDSAVYLCASSLGPHFKETQYFGPGTRLLVL.